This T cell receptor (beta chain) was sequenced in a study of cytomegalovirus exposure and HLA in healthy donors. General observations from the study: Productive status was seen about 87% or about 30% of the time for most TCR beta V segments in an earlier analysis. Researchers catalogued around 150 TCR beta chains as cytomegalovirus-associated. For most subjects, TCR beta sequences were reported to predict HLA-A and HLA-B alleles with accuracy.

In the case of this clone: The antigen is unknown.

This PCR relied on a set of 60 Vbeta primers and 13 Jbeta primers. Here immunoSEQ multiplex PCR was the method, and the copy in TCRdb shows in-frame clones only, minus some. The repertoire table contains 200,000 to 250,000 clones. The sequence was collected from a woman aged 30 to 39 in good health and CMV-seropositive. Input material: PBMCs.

The CDR3 is CAISGGQGRMNTEAFF. CDR3 bases: TGTGCCATCAGCGGAGGACAGGGGAGAATGAACACTGAAGCTTTCTTT. V and J are TRBV10-3 and TRBJ1-1; 9 nucleotides agree with TRBD1. The CDR3 totals 16 residues. The V and J ends lost 6 bases and 0 bases, in that order; junction bases with no gene match: 8. Germline V gene data show CDR1 as ENHRY and CDR2 as SYGVKD.